Reported below is one TCR beta chain. The antigen is unknown. Assay used: immunoSEQ multiplex PCR; TCRdb lists only in-frame clones, some missing. The sample has over 45,000 clones, approximately 84% seen once. This entry comes from a study of T cell responses to AZD1222 COVID-19 vaccine. General study points: Seropositive at baseline were only a handful of AZD1222 recipients. Spike-specific TCR repertoires showed rising breadth and depth after two AZD1222 doses.

The sample consisted of peripheral blood, taken on day 0 of AZD1222 vaccination. The receptor's source is an adult in good health.

CDR3 bases: TGTGCCAGCAGCTTCAGGGAAGTCTCGTACGAGCAGTACTTC. Protein sequence: CASSFREVSYEQYF. The chain joins TRBV7-2 to TRBJ2-7, with D possibly TRBD1 on 5 matching bases. Germline V gene sequence: CDR1 SGHTA, CDR2 FQGNSA. Deletions cut 3 bases from V and 4 bases from J, with 13 bases between. The CDR3 covers 14 residues.